This passage covers 24 T cell receptor beta chains from one sample sequenced in a study of early T cells in non-severe SARS-CoV-2 infection. MiXCR, applied by TCRdb to the 5' RACE reads, yields one record per CDR3 protein. Seen here are about 130,000 distinct CDR3 sequences, about 15% observed once, and the top ten hold roughly 22%. The sequencing sample was made of whole blood. The receptors were sampled from an adult who was a healthcare worker with PCR-confirmed SARS-CoV-2 infection or an uninfected control (not recorded which).

The table lists this clonotype with many counts. The chain is built from TRBV11-2 and TRBJ2-3; perhaps TRBD2 as D (6 bases). This CDR3 spans 13 amino acids. Germline assignment: CDR1 SGHAT and CDR2 FQNNGV. V gave up 3 bases and J gave up 9 bases, with 13 bases separating them. In DNA form, the CDR3 reads TGTGCCAGCAGCTTGAGGTGGGAGGACACGCAGTATTTT. This encodes CASSLRWEDTQYF.

This clonotype has more than one count but fewer than ten. The J gene is TRBJ2-7, the V gene TRBV12-3 or TRBV12-4; 7 bases map to TRBD2. The CDR3 totals 14 residues. V lost 6 bases to trimming and J lost 2 bases; unmatched junction nucleotides: 7. The CDR3: CASSLAGTTYEQYF. CDR3 nucleotides: TGTGCCAGCAGCCTAGCCGGGACTACCTACGAGCAGTACTTC.

This clonotype has ten or more counts. The chain joins TRBV18 to TRBJ2-3, with D tentatively TRBD1 (6 bases). CDR3 length: 14 amino acids. CDR1 is KGHSH and CDR2 is LQKENI in the germline V gene. V was clipped by 2 bases and J by 1 base, with 7 bases between them. CDR3 sequence (DNA): TGTGCCAGCTCACCAGGGGGCGGCACAGATACGCAGTATTTT. Protein sequence: CASSPGGGTDTQYF.

This clonotype has at least ten counts. The chain carries TRBV29-1 and TRBJ2-5; 11 bases align to TRBD2. CDR3 length: 15 amino acids. The germline V gene has CDR1 SQVTM and CDR2 ANQGSEA. V lost 6 bases and J lost 7; bases outside the gene matches: 13. As DNA, the CDR3 is TGCAGCGTCCCCCTGACTAGCGGGGCAGCCGGGACCCAGTACTTC. This translates into CSVPLTSGAAGTQYF.

The chain combines TRBV7-9 with TRBJ2-7; D perhaps matches TRBD1 (6 bases). V dropped 2 bases and J dropped 5 bases, with 13 bases sitting between them. CDR1 is SEHNR and CDR2 is FQNEAQ in the germline V gene (reference sequence). CDR3 size: 14 residues. The CDR3 coding sequence is TGTGCCAGCAGCTTAAGGCAGGGGAGCGACGAGCAGTACTTC. Translation: CASSLRQGSDEQYF.

This clonotype was seen a handful of times. As DNA, the CDR3 is TGCAGCGCCGGGACGGAGTCCTACGAGCAGTACTTC. Its protein is CSAGTESYEQYF. This sequence joins TRBV29-1 and TRBJ2-7; either TRBD1 or TRBD2 may supply D (5 bases each). Trimming took 7 bases from V and 1 from J, leaving 11 bases between them. In germline, CDR1 is SQVTM, CDR2 ANQGSEA. This CDR3 has 12 amino acids.

This clonotype was observed a handful of times. The chain has TRBV19 and TRBJ1-2; TRBD1 agrees at 7 bases. The CDR3 length is 14 residues. V lost 1 base to trimming and J lost 8 bases; unmatched junction nucleotides: 7. Looked up from germline, CDR1 is LNHDA and CDR2 is SQIVND (reference sequence). The CDR3 sequence: CASSIARQGAGYTF. CDR3 bases: TGTGCCAGTAGTATAGCCCGACAGGGTGCCGGCTACACCTTC.

This clonotype came up many times. The rearrangement links TRBV9 to TRBJ2-1, with TRBD2 identical over 11 bases. Germline loops: CDR1 SGDLS, CDR2 YYNGEE. V shed 0 bases and J 10 bases; nucleotides not matched to a gene: 6. The CDR3 loop spans 15 amino acids. The CDR3 spells CASSVGQLAGAEQFF. CDR3 coding DNA: TGTGCCAGCAGCGTAGGGCAACTAGCGGGGGCCGAGCAGTTCTTC.

The chain uses TRBV10-2 and TRBJ1-5; the match to TRBD1 covers 9 bases. Germline V gene lookup returns CDR1 WSHSY and CDR2 SAAADI. The CDR3 contains 21 residues. J gave up 1 base and V 0 bases, and 16 bases lay outside the gene matches. The CDR3 is CASSESTLVTGGFPSNQPQHF. The CDR3 DNA is TGCGCCAGCAGTGAGTCGACTCTTGTGACAGGGGGATTTCCAAGCAATCAGCCCCAGCATTTT.

Of note for this clonotype: At one end the junction does not follow the germline gene, possibly because of a read error. V gene TRBV7-8 combines with J gene TRBJ1-1; D gene uncertain. From germline, CDR1 is SGHVS and CDR2 FQNEAQ. The CDR3 loop spans 12 amino acids. Here the CDR3 DNA reads TGTGCCAGCAGCTCAGACTACAGCAGTCTTTCCTTT. This gives the protein CASSSDYSSLSF.

The rearrangement uses TRBV14 and TRBJ2-7; 8 nucleotides line up with TRBD2. After removal of 5 bases from V and 3 bases from J, the junction contained 6 bases not matched to a gene. Germline lookup yields CDR1 SGHDN and CDR2 FVKESK. The CDR3 is 14 residues long. CDR3 DNA sequence: TGTGCCAGCAGCATCCGCACTAGCGGCTACGAGCAGTACTTC. It encodes CASSIRTSGYEQYF. Full variable domain (remainder filled in from reference TRBV14 and TRBJ2-7): EAGVTQFPSHSVIEKGQTVTLRCDPISGHDNLYWYRRVMGKEIKFLLHFVKESKQDESGMPNNRFLAERTGGTYSTLKVQPAELEDSGVYFCASSIRTSGYEQYFGPGTRLTVT.

The chain couples TRBV7-8 to TRBJ1-2, with a weak D call TRBD1 (6 bases). Germline V gene lookup returns CDR1 SGHVS and CDR2 FQNEAQ. The V end was cut by 5 bases, the J end by 8 bases, with 15 bases between. CDR3 size: 13 residues. The CDR3 region is CASSPGGGQGYTF. The CDR3, as DNA: TGTGCCAGCAGCCCCGGCGGGGGGCAAGGCTACACCTTC.

This chain connects TRBV5-6 to TRBJ2-7, with 8 bases fitting TRBD1. Unmatched junction bases numbered 14, after V lost 4 bases and J lost 5 bases. The CDR3 length is 16 residues. Germline CDR1 reads SGHDT; CDR2 reads YYEEEE. In DNA, the CDR3 is TGTGCCAGCAGCCCACCCCCTCAGGGGGCGCCCAACGAGCAGTACTTC. It translates to CASSPPPQGAPNEQYF.

This clonotype was detected only a few times. The gene calls are TRBV5-4 and TRBJ1-1; no firm D call. Germline loops: CDR1 SGHNT, CDR2 YYREEE (reference sequence). V gave up 10 bases and J gave up 0 bases, with 13 bases separating them. This CDR3 has 13 amino acids. The CDR3 DNA sequence: TGTGCCGCTAGTTACGGCGTGAACACTGAAGCTTTCTTT. It encodes CAASYGVNTEAFF.

This clonotype turned up a few times. The DNA of the CDR3 is TGTGCCAGCAGCTCCGCGCGGGGGGTCCACAATGAGCAGTTCTTC. Its protein is CASSSARGVHNEQFF. V and J are TRBV11-1 and TRBJ2-1, with TRBD2 matching over 8 bases. The CDR3 consists of 15 residues. From germline, CDR1 is SGHAT and CDR2 FQDESV (reference sequence). V lost 4 bases, J lost 5 bases, and 7 bases stayed unmatched.

V is TRBV12-3 or TRBV12-4 and J is TRBJ2-4; 7 bases map to TRBD2. CDR3 length equals 14 residues. The V gene end was trimmed by 5 bases and the J gene end by 6 bases; junction bases not matched to a gene: 7. The chain's CDR3 is CASSATSEGNIQYF. CDR3 bases: TGTGCCAGCAGTGCCACTAGCGAGGGAAACATTCAGTACTTC.

The chain's CDR3 is CASSLTLEGNEQFF. CDR3 DNA: TGCGCCAGCAGCTTGACTTTGGAGGGCAATGAGCAGTTCTTC. V and J are TRBV5-1 and TRBJ2-1, with D possibly matching TRBD2 (6 bases). The CDR3 runs to 14 residues. V was cut by 1 base and J by 6 bases, with 11 bases left in between. Germline loops: CDR1 SGHRS, CDR2 YFSETQ.

In its sample, this clonotype was seen a few times. V gene TRBV18 combines with J gene TRBJ1-2; D is unclear. V was cut by 3 bases and J by 6 bases, with 14 bases left in between. Germline V gives CDR1 KGHSH, CDR2 LQKENI. This CDR3 contains 14 residues. CDR3 sequence reads: CASSPVKADNGYTF. The CDR3, as DNA: TGTGCCAGCTCACCGGTCAAGGCCGACAATGGCTACACCTTC.

This clonotype was observed a few times. This chain links TRBV27 with TRBJ1-2; D ambiguous. Trimming took 5 bases from V and 4 from J, leaving 17 bases between them. The germline V gene encodes CDR1 MNHEY and CDR2 SMNVEV (reference sequence). This CDR3 has 15 residues. The CDR3 DNA reads TGTGCCAGCAGTGAGTTCCCAGTCCGTGGCTATGGCTACACCTTC. It specifies CASSEFPVRGYGYTF.

The V and J genes are TRBV5-1 and TRBJ1-6; D uncertain. In germline, CDR1 is SGHRS, CDR2 YFSETQ. Deletions cut 2 bases from V and 10 bases from J, with 13 bases between. The CDR3 totals 14 residues. The CDR3 reads CASSLSSGESPLHF. The DNA of the CDR3 is TGCGCCAGCAGCTTATCATCAGGCGAATCACCCCTCCACTTT.

This clonotype was observed at least ten times. The J gene is TRBJ2-3, the V gene TRBV29-1; D call uncertain. CDR3 length: 13 amino acids. Germline CDR1 and CDR2: SQVTM and ANQGSEA. The V end was cut by 7 bases, the J end by 4 bases, with 15 bases between. This chain's CDR3 is CSATQRSPDTQYF. CDR3 coding DNA: TGCAGCGCCACGCAGAGGAGCCCAGATACGCAGTATTTT.

The chain couples TRBV2 to TRBJ2-6, with 10 bases fitting TRBD1. After removal of 7 bases from V and 0 bases from J, the junction contained 3 bases not matched to a gene. Germline-derived CDR1 and CDR2 are SNHLY and FYNNEI. The CDR3 spans 16 residues. The CDR3 DNA is TGTGCCAGCAACGGGGACAGGGGCTCTGGGGCCAACGTCCTGACTTTC. Protein: CASNGDRGSGANVLTF.

This clonotype was seen many times. This rearrangement joins TRBV29-1 to TRBJ2-1; D might be TRBD1 (6 bases). The CDR3 covers 14 residues. Per germline, CDR1 SQVTM and CDR2 ANQGSEA. The CDR3 bases are TGCAGTCTCCGGGACACCAACTTCTACAATGAGCAGTTCTTC. Translating gives CSLRDTNFYNEQFF.

This clonotype has more than one count but fewer than ten. This chain connects TRBV18 to TRBJ2-1; 7 positions agree with TRBD1. V shed 4 bases and J 5 bases; nucleotides not matched to a gene: 5. The V gene's germline CDR1 is KGHSH and CDR2 LQKENI. This CDR3 region has 14 residues. CDR3 loop: CASSRQGPNNEQFF. Written as DNA, the CDR3 is TGTGCCAGCTCACGACAGGGTCCCAACAATGAGCAGTTCTTC.